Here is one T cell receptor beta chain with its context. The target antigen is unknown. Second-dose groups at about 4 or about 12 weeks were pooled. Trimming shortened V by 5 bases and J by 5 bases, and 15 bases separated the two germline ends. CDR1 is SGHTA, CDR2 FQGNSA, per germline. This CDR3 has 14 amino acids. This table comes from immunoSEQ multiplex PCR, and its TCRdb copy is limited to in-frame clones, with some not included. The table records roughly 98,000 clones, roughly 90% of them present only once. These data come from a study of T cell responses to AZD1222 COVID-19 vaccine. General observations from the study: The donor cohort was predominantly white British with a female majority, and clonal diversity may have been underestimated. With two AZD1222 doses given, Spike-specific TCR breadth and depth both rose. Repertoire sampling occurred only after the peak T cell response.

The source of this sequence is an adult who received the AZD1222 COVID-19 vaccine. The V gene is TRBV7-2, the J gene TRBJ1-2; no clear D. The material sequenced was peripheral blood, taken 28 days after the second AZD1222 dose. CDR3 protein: CASSLRGFGYGYTF. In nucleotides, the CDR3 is TGTGCCAGCAGCCTGAGAGGGTTCGGTTATGGCTACACCTTC.